The next 10 T cell receptor beta chains were all read from a single sample in a study of cytomegalovirus exposure and HLA in healthy donors (dated by TCRdb to about 2017). Library preparation was by the immunoSEQ multiplex PCR assay. For the multiplex PCR, a mixture combining 60 forward primers for TCR Vbeta segments and 13 reverse primers for TCR Jbeta segments was used. In TCRdb, the immuneACCESS table is reduced to in-frame sequences with V and J assigned. These tables do not hold every clone; where another copy was compared, an unresolved V gene accounts for under half, and the others remain unexplained. The sample records 65,000 to 85,000 clones, over 9.5% of which are singletons. The ten biggest clones cover approximately 25% of the sample. Sequences were obtained from PBMCs. Source of these receptors: a man in his sixties in good health and CMV-seropositive.

This clone has only a few counts. The CDR3 DNA is TGTGCCAGTAGCCGGACTAGCGGGAGCTCCTACAATGAGCAGTTCTTC. It yields the protein CASSRTSGSSYNEQFF. This chain connects TRBV19 to TRBJ2-1, with TRBD2 identical over 13 bases. The CDR3 is 16 residues long. Looked up from germline, CDR1 is LNHDA and CDR2 is SQIVND (reference sequence). After removal of 6 bases from V and 0 bases from J, the junction contained 2 bases not matched to a gene.

The chain couples TRBV5-1 to TRBJ2-6; 7 bases match TRBD1. Trimming removed 4 bases from V and 10 bases from J; junction bases left unmatched: 11. Per the germline V gene, CDR1 is SGHRS and CDR2 is YFSETQ. The CDR3 totals 15 residues. The CDR3 DNA follows: TGCGCCAGCAGCCCCGGGACAGCCCTTTCTAACGTCCTGACTTTC. Translating gives CASSPGTALSNVLTF. The whole variable domain, remainder taken from reference TRBV5-1 and TRBJ2-6, is KAGVTQTPRYLIKTRGQQVTLSCSPISGHRSVSWYQQTPGQGLQFLFEYFSETQRNKGNFPGRFSGRQFSNSRSEMNVSTLELGDSALYLCASSPGTALSNVLTFGAGSRLTVL.

The sample holds a few counts of this clone. The rearrangement links TRBV5-8 to TRBJ2-1; no definite D call. V was clipped by 4 bases and J by 3 bases, with 11 bases between them. Germline values: CDR1 SGHTS, CDR2 YDEGEE. This CDR3 is built from 14 residues. For the CDR3, the DNA is TGTGCCAGCAGCATCAGGAACTTCTACAATGAGCAGTTCTTC. It translates to CASSIRNFYNEQFF.

V and J are TRBV28 and TRBJ2-7; TRBD1 agrees at 7 bases. The CDR3 contains 13 residues. Germline CDR1 reads MDHEN; CDR2 reads SYDVKM. The V gene end was trimmed by 6 bases and the J gene end by 5 bases; junction bases not matched to a gene: 7. The DNA of the CDR3 is TGTGCCAGCAGATTACAGGGGAGACACGAGCAGTACTTC. This codes for CASRLQGRHEQYF.

This clone was observed a few times. The chain is built from TRBV25-1 and TRBJ1-2; possible D gene TRBD1, 6 bases. CDR1 is MGHDK and CDR2 is SYGVNS in the germline V gene. Trimming removed 5 bases at V and 8 bases at J, with 12 bases between. This CDR3 is 12 amino acids long. CDR3 nucleotides: TGTGCCAGCAGTCAGACAGGTTGGGGCTACACCTTC. Amino acid sequence: CASSQTGWGYTF.

A few counts support this clone. The gene calls are TRBV20-1 and TRBJ2-1; the D is unclear. The germline CDR1 and CDR2 sequences are DFQATT and SNEGSKA (reference sequence). V lost 4 bases, J lost 9 bases, and 10 bases lay in between. The CDR3 has 11 residues. CDR3 DNA: TGCAGTGCTAATACAGTGAGTGAGCAGTTCTTC. Its translation: CSANTVSEQFF.

This clone was counted a single time. The chain uses TRBV7-9 and TRBJ2-2; a possible D gene is TRBD1 (5 bases). Germline CDR1 is SEHNR and CDR2 is FQNEAQ (reference sequence). This CDR3 region has 14 residues. V was pared by 3 bases and J by 0 bases, with 5 bases between. DNA for the CDR3: TGTGCCAGCAGCTTGGACACGAACACCGGGGAGCTGTTTTTT. This translates into CASSLDTNTGELFF.

This clone was observed a handful of times. V usage is TRBV15 and J usage is TRBJ1-4; perhaps TRBD1 as D (5 bases). Trimming took 0 bases from V and 3 from J, leaving 11 bases between them. There are 16 residues in the CDR3. Germline loops: CDR1 LNHNV, CDR2 YYDKDF (reference sequence). The CDR3 bases are TGTGCCACCAGCAGAGATAACGGGGGTCCTAATGAAAAACTGTTTTTT. Encoded protein: CATSRDNGGPNEKLFF.

This clone was counted only a few times. J is TRBJ2-1 and V is TRBV7-6; 13 bases agree with TRBD2. The CDR3 is 17 residues long. The germline V gene encodes CDR1 SGHVS and CDR2 FNYEAQ. V lost 5 bases, J lost 1 base, and 5 bases stayed unmatched. The CDR3 sequence is CASSPWTSGGSYNEQFF. The CDR3, as DNA: TGTGCCAGCAGCCCTTGGACTAGCGGGGGTTCCTACAATGAGCAGTTCTTC.

This clone showed up just a few times. The chain combines TRBV12-5 with TRBJ2-2, with 7 bases that match TRBD1. Germline V gene sequence: CDR1 LGHNT, CDR2 FRNRAP. The CDR3 is 17 amino acids. V was clipped by 7 bases and J by 0 bases; unmatched bases: 11. The CDR3 reads CASAPEGTATNTGELFF. CDR3 nucleotides: TGTGCTAGTGCCCCGGAAGGGACAGCAACGAACACCGGGGAGCTGTTTTTT.